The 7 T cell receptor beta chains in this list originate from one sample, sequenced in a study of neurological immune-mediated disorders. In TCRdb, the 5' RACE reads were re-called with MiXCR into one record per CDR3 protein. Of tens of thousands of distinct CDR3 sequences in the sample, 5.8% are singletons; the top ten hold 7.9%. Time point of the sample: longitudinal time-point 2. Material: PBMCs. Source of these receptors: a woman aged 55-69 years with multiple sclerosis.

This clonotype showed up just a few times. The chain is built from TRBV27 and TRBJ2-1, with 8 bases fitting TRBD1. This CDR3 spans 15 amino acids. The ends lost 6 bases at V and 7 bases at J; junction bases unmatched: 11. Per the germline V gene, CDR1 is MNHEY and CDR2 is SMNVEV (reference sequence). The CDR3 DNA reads TGTGCCAGCAGCCGACGAGACAGGGGTTTTAATGAGCAGTTCTTC. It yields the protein CASSRRDRGFNEQFF.

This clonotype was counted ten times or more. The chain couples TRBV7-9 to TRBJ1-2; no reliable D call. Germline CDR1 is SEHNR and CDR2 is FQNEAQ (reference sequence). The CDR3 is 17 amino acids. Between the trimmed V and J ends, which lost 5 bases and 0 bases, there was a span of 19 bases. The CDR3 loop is CASSQVSTRWSNYGYTF. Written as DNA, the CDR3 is TGTGCCAGCAGCCAGGTTAGCACAAGGTGGTCTAACTATGGCTACACCTTC.

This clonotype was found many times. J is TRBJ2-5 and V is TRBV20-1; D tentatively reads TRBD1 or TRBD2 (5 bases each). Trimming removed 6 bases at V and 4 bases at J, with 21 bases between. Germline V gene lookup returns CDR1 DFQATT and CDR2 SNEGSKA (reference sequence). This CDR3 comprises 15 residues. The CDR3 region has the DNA TGCAGTGCGGATGGAAGCGCCAGGGACCTAGAGACCCAGTACTTC. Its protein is CSADGSARDLETQYF.

This chain's CDR3 is CASRTGGLETQYF. CDR3 nucleotide sequence: TGTGCCAGCAGGACAGGGGGCTTGGAGACCCAGTACTTC. V gene TRBV3-1 combines with J gene TRBJ2-5; 10 bases are a match to TRBD1. The trim removed 6 bases at V and 5 bases at J, leaving 3 bases unmatched. Germline V gives CDR1 LGHDT, CDR2 YNNKEL (reference sequence). The CDR3 is 13 residues long.

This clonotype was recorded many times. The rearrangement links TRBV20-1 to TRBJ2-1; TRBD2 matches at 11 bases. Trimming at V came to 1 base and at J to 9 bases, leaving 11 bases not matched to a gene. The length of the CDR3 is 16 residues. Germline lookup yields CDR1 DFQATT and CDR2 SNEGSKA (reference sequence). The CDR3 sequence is CSARGLAGTLSSEQFF. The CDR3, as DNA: TGCAGTGCTAGAGGACTAGCGGGGACTTTGAGTAGTGAGCAGTTCTTC.

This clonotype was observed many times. CDR3 bases: TGCGCCAGCAGCCAACCCGGGACAGGGGGCGGGGGTTCTGGCTACACCTTC. Its translation: CASSQPGTGGGGSGYTF. The V gene is TRBV4-1, the J gene TRBJ1-2, with 12 bases that match TRBD1. V lost 2 bases and J lost 7; bases outside the gene matches: 11. CDR3 size: 17 residues. CDR1 is MGHRA, CDR2 YSYEKL, per germline.

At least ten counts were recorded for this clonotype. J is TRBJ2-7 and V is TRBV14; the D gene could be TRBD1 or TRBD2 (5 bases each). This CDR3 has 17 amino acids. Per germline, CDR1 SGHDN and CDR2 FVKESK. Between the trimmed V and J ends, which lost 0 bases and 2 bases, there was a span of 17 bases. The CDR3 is CASSQEASGTWAYEQYF. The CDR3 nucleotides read TGTGCCAGCAGCCAAGAAGCGTCCGGGACGTGGGCCTACGAGCAGTACTTC.